Below are 7 T cell receptor beta chains sequenced from a single sample in a study of blood T cell repertoires in COVID-19. The table came from immunoSEQ multiplex PCR; TCRdb's copy has only in-frame clones and leaves some out. Of 250,000 or so clones listed, 85% to 90% were seen once; the top ten hold approximately 2.6%. The sequenced material came from peripheral blood. The receptor source for this set is a woman aged 55-69 years with acute or convalescent COVID-19.

The chain employs TRBV7-9 and TRBJ1-5, with TRBD1 matching 7 bases. The J segment lost 11 bases and the V segment lost 4 bases, leaving 8 bases of the junction unmatched. CDR1 and CDR2 (germline): SEHNR, FQNEAQ (reference sequence). This CDR3 has 13 amino acids. The CDR3 spells CASSSGQSYTQHF. The CDR3 coding sequence is TGTGCCAGCAGCTCGGGACAGTCCTATACCCAGCATTTT.

The rearrangement joins TRBV5-8 to TRBJ1-3; 8 bases align to TRBD1. Per germline, CDR1 SGHTS and CDR2 YDEGEE. With V trimmed by 2 bases and J by 2 bases, 3 bases remained unmatched. This CDR3 contains 15 residues. The CDR3 spells CASSFPGGTGNTIYF. CDR3 nucleotide sequence: TGTGCCAGCAGCTTCCCAGGGGGCACTGGAAACACCATATATTTT.

The chain is built from TRBV5-1 and TRBJ1-2; maybe TRBD1 (6 bases). Trimming removed 4 bases from V and 3 bases from J, with 16 bases in between. Germline CDR1 is SGHRS and CDR2 is YFSETQ. The CDR3 is made up of 15 amino acids. The CDR3 bases are TGCGCCAGCAGCCTCCCACCAGGGGCGGACTATGGCTACACCTTC. Translating it yields CASSLPPGADYGYTF.

V usage is TRBV30 and J usage is TRBJ1-3, with D uncertain. Germline V gene data show CDR1 as GTSNPN and CDR2 as SVGIG (reference sequence). The CDR3 length is 16 residues. V was trimmed by 0 bases and J by 0 bases, leaving 12 bases between them. The CDR3, as DNA: TGTGCCTGGAGTGTTGGGCAGATCTTCTCTGGAAACACCATATATTTT. Translated, it gives CAWSVGQIFSGNTIYF.

This sequence joins TRBV13 and TRBJ1-6, with a possible D match to TRBD1 (6 bases). The germline V gene has CDR1 PRHDT and CDR2 FYEKMQ (reference sequence). CDR3 length equals 15 residues. V lost 6 bases and J 10 bases, leaving 19 bases between the germline ends. CDR3: CASRLRQVERSPLHF. CDR3 DNA sequence: TGTGCCAGCAGGCTCCGACAGGTTGAGCGGTCACCCCTCCACTTT.

V gene TRBV6-5 combines with J gene TRBJ1-1; possibly TRBD1 for D (6 bases). V was trimmed by 6 bases and J by 1 base, leaving 15 bases between them. This CDR3 has 15 amino acids. The germline gives CDR1 MNHEY, CDR2 SVGAGI. CDR3 coding DNA: TGTGCCAGCAGGGTTCGTGGGGGCGCGAACACTGAAGCTTTCTTT. Its translation is CASRVRGGANTEAFF.

The gene calls are TRBV19 and TRBJ2-4, with D possibly being TRBD1 (6 bases). Trimming removed 0 bases at V and 0 bases at J, with 15 bases between. CDR1 is LNHDA, CDR2 SQIVND, per germline (reference sequence). This CDR3 is 18 amino acids long. In nucleotides, the CDR3 is TGTGCCAGTAGTATAGATGTCCGGACAGCCCTAGCCAAAAACATTCAGTACTTC. Translation gives CASSIDVRTALAKNIQYF. Complete variable domain (other parts from reference TRBV19 and TRBJ2-4): DGGITQSPKYLFRKEGQNVTLSCEQNLNHDAMYWYRQDPGQGLRLIYYSQIVNDFQKGDIAEGYSVSREKKESFPLTVTSAQKNPTAFYLCASSIDVRTALAKNIQYFGAGTRLSVL.